Listed here is a single T cell receptor (beta chain). One junction end does not reproduce the germline sequence, and a read error may be involved. The V gene's germline CDR1 is SNHLY and CDR2 FYNNEI. This CDR3 is built from 13 residues. The entry originates in a study of T cells in Graves' hyperthyroidism and ophthalmopathy. TCR beta CDR3 sequences were amplified from RNA transcripts. HTBI primers were used for first-round RT-PCR of the TCR CDR3. TCRdb re-derived calls from the multiplex PCR reads in MiXCR, one entry per CDR3 protein. The sample holds approximately 400,000 distinct CDR3 sequences, 19% seen once.

The chain combines TRBV2 with TRBJ2-5; D may be TRBD2 (5 bases). This sequence was found in a woman aged 18-29 years with Graves' hyperthyroidism. The sample comprised blood. The CDR3 nucleotides read TGCGCCAGCAGCTCGGGCCTAGCTGGGACCCAGTACTTC. Translated, it gives CASSSGLAGTQYF.